This T cell receptor (beta chain) was sequenced for a study of beta chain features in type 1 diabetes (dated by TCRdb to 2016 to 2018). Turning to the overall study: Patients and healthy donors did not differ in mean age, gender distribution, total cell number or subset yield. A total of about 99,000,000 sorted cells were examined across all samples, and RNA yield correlated strongly with the number of cells per subset. In the study, recently diagnosed type 1 diabetes patients and matched healthy donors were compared on the TCRB repertoires of their sorted circulating CD4+ T cell subsets. Naive and central memory subsets were obtained from all 30 or so donors, but regulatory and stem cell-like memory subsets were isolated from only 8 patients and roughly 8 healthy donors. Here is what the overall study found, with its caveats: Only small numbers of individuals were included in the HLA sub-analyses, which left unresolved whether HLA type had any influence on TCRB rearrangement. Because cDNA was sequenced instead of genomic DNA, activated cells with high expression could be over-represented, although the groups did not differ in activation or CD3 levels. Shorter templates might have been favored by PCR, but patient and control samples were amplified and corrected together, so both groups would have been affected equally by any skew. A moderate but significant shortening of TCRB CDR3 length was observed in type 1 diabetes patients in all four CD4+ subsets. Naive, central memory and regulatory TCRB repertoires appeared more similar among patients than among healthy donors. Fewer insertions and more nucleotide deletions at VDJ recombination sites were observed in patients with type 1 diabetes, implying thymic rearrangement abnormalities.

Each donor gave one peripheral blood draw, averaging approximately 0.11 L, which was collected into heparinised tubes. Naive, central memory, regulatory and stem cell-like memory CD4+ T cells were sorted on a BD FACSAria II using a panel including CD45RO, CCR7, CD25, CD127, CD95 and CD27. Every sorted population had a purity above 95%. PBMCs were isolated immediately by Lymphoprep density gradient centrifugation and stained directly without culture. To minimize batch effects, samples were stained and sorted in pairs, one healthy donor with one patient per experiment. All of the isolated RNA was reverse transcribed with the High Capacity cDNA Reverse Transcription Kit, so expressed TCRB transcripts were sequenced. Deep immunoSEQ sequencing was performed on naive, central memory and regulatory T cell samples, with an average of around 3.4 million total reads per sample. Sorted cells were lysed in RLT buffer, and RNA was extracted using DNase-treated RNeasy Micro or Mini kits according to cell number. To prevent cross-contamination, every cell subset was processed on its own, while patient and healthy donor samples were processed together. Using the immunoSEQ multiplex PCR, TCRB sequences were amplified from cDNA into 87-bp fragments spanning the CDR3 region. Sequencing of the amplicons was performed on the Illumina HiSeq platform. The authors' pipeline ran thus. PCR bias was corrected computationally using synthetic template baselines, and reads within Hamming distance 2 were collapsed, with unmergeable singletons discarded. By aligning reads against IMGT, V, D and J genes, CDR3 length, and insertions or deletions at six rearrangement sites were assigned. Within each subset, clonotype counts were normalized to sorted cell number, after which true diversity and Gini coefficients were computed with the tcR R package. The overlap coefficient, calculated on TCRB nucleotide sequences, was used to measure repertoire sharing. TCRdb stores this immuneACCESS table with in-frame sequences only. Part of the clones is absent; in the studies checked, under half of the shortfall reflects unresolved V genes, and no reason is known for the rest. That table furnishes V, J and clone size, whereas the DNA furnished D and trimming. Counted in this sample were 150,000 to 190,000 clones; 7.5% to 10% of them appeared once. The leading ten clones occupy less than 0.85% of the sample.

Based on the germline V gene, the CDR1 and CDR2 sequences are SGHTA and FQGTGA. Trimming takes 5 bases off V and 5 bases off J; junction bases not matched to a gene: 8. Taken from cysteine to phenylalanine, the CDR3 has 14 residues. Kept here is only the CDR3 DNA, which spans 42 bases and is read in frame from base 1. This clone was observed a few times. This receptor's antigen is unknown. The record has no base qualities; no much larger clone is one base away. The chain was built from TRBV7-3 and TRBJ2-5; TRBD2 aligns with 7 central bases. This TCR was recovered from a man between 18 and 29 years old in good health. Sample: central memory CD4+ T cells from blood. The CDR3: CASSPSGARETQYF. The nucleotides read TGTGCCAGCAGCCCGAGCGGGGCACGGGAGACCCAGTACTTC.